This T cell receptor (beta chain) was identified in a study of beta chain features in type 1 diabetes. General study findings and limits: Insertions were fewer and deletions more numerous at VDJ junctions in type 1 diabetes patients. Compared with healthy donors, patients appeared to share more similar naive, central memory and regulatory TCRB repertoires.

Reverse transcription of all isolated RNA meant that expressed TCRB transcripts were sequenced. Naive, central memory and regulatory T cell samples came to a mean of roughly 3.6 million reads. Measured with immunoSEQ multiplex PCR; TCRdb has only the in-frame clones, and not every one. The sample lists about half a million clones, approximately 31% seen once, with around 0.065% in the top ten. This clone was observed a few times. Its antigen remains unknown. Stem cell-like memory, regulatory, central memory and naive CD4+ cells were sorted via CD45RO/CCR7/CD25/CD127/CD95/CD27. The origin of this receptor is a man between 18 and 35 years old in good health. Sequenced sample: naive CD4+ T cells from blood.

The DNA of the CDR3 is TGCAGCGTGGTACAGCCAAACTACGAGCAGTACTTC. This sequence encodes CSVVQPNYEQYF. The V call is TRBV29-1, the J call TRBJ2-7; D is undetermined. Trimming stripped 6 bases from V and 3 bases from J, with 12 bases between. Germline CDR1 is SQVTM and CDR2 is ANQGSEA. There are 12 residues in the CDR3.